The 20 T cell receptor beta chains below all came from one sample that was sequenced in a study of cytotoxic CD8 clonotypes in ibrutinib-treated CLL. TCRdb keeps only in-frame clones here, not all; method: immunoSEQ multiplex PCR. The sample includes roughly 180,000 clones, under 90% of them seen just once. Specimen: PBMCs, collected after 24 months of ibrutinib treatment. The source is a human donor with chronic lymphocytic leukemia.

The rearrangement uses TRBV6-1 and TRBJ1-1, with D possibly being TRBD1 (6 bases). This CDR3 contains 15 residues. Trimming removed 3 bases at V and 0 bases at J, with 11 bases between. The germline gives CDR1 MNHNS, CDR2 SASEGT. CDR3 nucleotides: TGTGCCAGCAGTGACAGGGGTCGGATGAACACTGAAGCTTTCTTT. It specifies CASSDRGRMNTEAFF.

Notes on this clone: A junction end diverges from the germline sequence, so it may reflect a read error. This rearrangement joins TRBV7-7 to TRBJ2-2; TRBD1 matches 7 bases. CDR1 is SSHAT, CDR2 FNYEAQ, per germline (reference sequence). This CDR3 has 14 residues. The CDR3: CASSLTGVTGELFF. The CDR3 bases are TGTGCTAGCAGCCTCACAGGGGTCACCGGGGAGCTGTTTTTT.

The V gene is TRBV30, the J gene TRBJ2-2; D is uncertain. This CDR3 contains 14 residues. V lost 5 bases and J lost 4, with 14 bases in between. CDR1 is GTSNPN and CDR2 is SVGIG in the germline V gene (reference sequence). The CDR3 protein is CAWGKWPITGELFF. CDR3 nucleotide sequence: TGTGCCTGGGGGAAGTGGCCGATCACCGGGGAGCTGTTTTTT.

The chain uses TRBV28 and TRBJ1-2, with 7 nucleotides matching TRBD1. CDR1 and CDR2 (germline): MDHEN, SYDVKM. The CDR3 runs to 14 residues. J lost 2 bases, V lost 3 bases, and 3 bases had no gene match. This CDR3 is CASSFRQGNYGYTF. Here the CDR3 DNA reads TGTGCCAGCAGTTTTAGACAGGGAAACTATGGCTACACCTTC.

This clone has just a few counts. This sequence joins TRBV5-1 and TRBJ1-1, with D perhaps TRBD1 (6 bases). CDR1 SGHRS and CDR2 YFSETQ come from the germline V gene. This CDR3 contains 16 residues. V lost 3 bases and J lost 1, with 16 bases in between. The CDR3 loop is CASSSLTGTKNTEAFF. The CDR3 DNA reads as TGCGCCAGCAGCTCGCTCACCGGGACAAAGAACACTGAAGCTTTCTTT.

The CDR3 protein is CASSQEAGAPYEQYF. Here the CDR3 DNA reads TGTGCCAGCAGCCAGGAGGCGGGAGCCCCCTACGAGCAGTACTTC. The chain carries TRBV4-2 and TRBJ2-7, with 7 bases that match TRBD2. The CDR3 is 15 residues long. CDR1 LGHNA and CDR2 YNFKEQ come from the germline V gene. J lost 2 bases, V lost 3 bases, and 7 bases had no gene match.

V usage is TRBV19 and J usage is TRBJ1-1; D possibly corresponds to TRBD1 (5 bases). Germline-derived CDR1 and CDR2 are LNHDA and SQIVND (reference sequence). The V gene lost 7 bases and the J gene lost 5 bases, with 14 bases spanning the gap. This CDR3 is built from 13 residues. In nucleotides, the CDR3 is TGTGCCAGTAACGGGGGGATTGTTACTGAAGCTTTCTTT. Its translation: CASNGGIVTEAFF.

CDR3 loop: CAWSFLGGFTEAFF. The CDR3 DNA reads as TGTGCCTGGAGCTTCCTCGGGGGCTTCACTGAAGCTTTCTTT. The chain combines TRBV30 with TRBJ1-1, with a tentative D call TRBD1 (6 bases). CDR3 length equals 14 residues. The V end lost 3 bases, the J end lost 4 bases, and 15 bases lay between the germline ends. CDR1 is GTSNPN, CDR2 SVGIG, per germline (reference sequence).

The genes are TRBV5-1 and TRBJ2-6, with D perhaps TRBD1 (5 bases). Trimming stripped 1 base from V and 2 bases from J, with 10 bases between. The CDR3 is made up of 16 amino acids. In germline, CDR1 is SGHRS, CDR2 YFSETQ. The DNA for the CDR3 is TGCGCCAGCAGCTTGCAGGGTTTAGCTGGGGCCAACGTCCTGACTTTC. Translating gives CASSLQGLAGANVLTF.

This rearrangement joins TRBV5-1 to TRBJ1-1; D perhaps matches TRBD1 (5 bases). V dropped 3 bases and J dropped 6 bases, with 18 bases sitting between them. Germline CDR1 is SGHRS and CDR2 is YFSETQ. CDR3 length equals 15 residues. The CDR3 loop is CASSSQGVGWSEAFF. The DNA of the CDR3 is TGCGCCAGCAGCTCCCAGGGTGTGGGGTGGTCTGAAGCTTTCTTT.

This clone came up a few times. The gene calls are TRBV21-1 and TRBJ1-2. TRBV21-1 is designated a pseudogene. This CDR3 is 15 amino acids long. CDR3: CASSKKSRSNYGYTF. Written as DNA, the CDR3 is TGTGCCAGCAGCAAAAAGTCGAGGAGTAACTATGGCTACACCTTC.

The chain is built from TRBV7-3 and TRBJ2-2; D uncertain. The CDR3 sequence is 12 residues long. Germline CDR1 and CDR2: SGHTA and FQGTGA. Trimming pared 5 bases from V and 4 bases from J, leaving 5 bases between. The CDR3 loop reads CASSPPTGELFF. CDR3 nucleotide sequence: TGTGCCAGCAGCCCCCCCACCGGGGAGCTGTTTTTT.

The V and J genes are TRBV6-4 and TRBJ2-7; TRBD1 matches at 9 bases. Looked up from germline, CDR1 is MRHNA and CDR2 is SNTAGT. The CDR3 contains 13 residues. CDR3 in DNA: TGTGTCGGCTTGAAACAGGGGGCTCTCGAGCAGTACTTC. Protein: CVGLKQGALEQYF.

The rearrangement uses TRBV19 and TRBJ1-2, with 8 bases that match TRBD1. J gave up 2 bases and V 2 bases, and 4 bases lay outside the gene matches. The CDR3 is made up of 15 amino acids. Per germline, CDR1 LNHDA and CDR2 SQIVND (reference sequence). The CDR3 region is CASSIYYRGNYGYTF. In DNA form, the CDR3 reads TGTGCCAGTAGTATATACTACAGGGGGAACTATGGCTACACCTTC.

The J gene is TRBJ1-2, the V gene TRBV9; D is unresolved. Germline V CDR1 and CDR2: SGDLS, YYNGEE. The ends were cut back, 3 bases at V and 8 bases at J, with 14 bases in the middle. The CDR3 runs 13 residues. The CDR3 nucleotides read TGTGCCAGCAGCGCCCAGTGGGAGTGGGGCTACACCTTC. The encoded protein is CASSAQWEWGYTF.

This clone was recorded only once. This sequence joins TRBV6-5 and TRBJ2-3; D is unresolved. Germline V gives CDR1 MNHEY, CDR2 SVGAGI. Between the trimmed V and J ends, which lost 5 bases and 0 bases, there was a span of 12 bases. CDR3 size: 15 residues. The CDR3 loop is CASSPTIVSTDTQYF. CDR3 DNA: TGTGCCAGCAGTCCTACTATAGTCAGCACAGATACGCAGTATTTT.

The V and J genes are TRBV6-4 and TRBJ2-3; D is possibly TRBD1 or TRBD2 (5 bases each). The V end was cut by 1 base, the J end by 2 bases, with 13 bases between. CDR1 is MRHNA and CDR2 is SNTAGT in the germline V gene. CDR3 size: 16 residues. The CDR3 region is CASSDWAGTNTDTQYF. The CDR3, as DNA: TGTGCCAGCAGTGACTGGGCAGGGACCAACACAGATACGCAGTATTTT.

The chain combines TRBV5-1 with TRBJ2-7; 11 nucleotides agree with TRBD1. CDR3 length: 15 amino acids. Germline CDR1 reads SGHRS; CDR2 reads YFSETQ. Trimming took 3 bases from V and 6 from J; bases not matched to a gene: 8. CDR3: CASSYGDRGAFEQYF. The CDR3 coding sequence is TGCGCCAGCAGCTACGGGGACAGGGGGGCATTCGAGCAGTACTTC.

The chain couples TRBV28 to TRBJ2-7, with 7 bases aligning to TRBD1. Germline loops: CDR1 MDHEN, CDR2 SYDVKM. V lost 6 bases, J lost 4 bases, and 12 bases stayed unmatched. The CDR3 contains 15 residues. CDR3 in amino acids: CASRLPRGNSYEQYF. CDR3 nucleotides: TGTGCCAGCAGGTTACCCAGGGGGAACTCGTACGAGCAGTACTTC.

CDR3 region: CASSPGWRAGANEKLFF. The CDR3 DNA reads as TGCGCCAGCAGCCCGGGATGGCGGGCCGGGGCTAATGAAAAACTGTTTTTT. The V and J genes are TRBV5-1 and TRBJ1-4; D not resolved. CDR1 and CDR2 (germline): SGHRS, YFSETQ. The V end was cut by 4 bases, the J end by 3 bases, with 19 bases between. The CDR3 spans 17 residues.